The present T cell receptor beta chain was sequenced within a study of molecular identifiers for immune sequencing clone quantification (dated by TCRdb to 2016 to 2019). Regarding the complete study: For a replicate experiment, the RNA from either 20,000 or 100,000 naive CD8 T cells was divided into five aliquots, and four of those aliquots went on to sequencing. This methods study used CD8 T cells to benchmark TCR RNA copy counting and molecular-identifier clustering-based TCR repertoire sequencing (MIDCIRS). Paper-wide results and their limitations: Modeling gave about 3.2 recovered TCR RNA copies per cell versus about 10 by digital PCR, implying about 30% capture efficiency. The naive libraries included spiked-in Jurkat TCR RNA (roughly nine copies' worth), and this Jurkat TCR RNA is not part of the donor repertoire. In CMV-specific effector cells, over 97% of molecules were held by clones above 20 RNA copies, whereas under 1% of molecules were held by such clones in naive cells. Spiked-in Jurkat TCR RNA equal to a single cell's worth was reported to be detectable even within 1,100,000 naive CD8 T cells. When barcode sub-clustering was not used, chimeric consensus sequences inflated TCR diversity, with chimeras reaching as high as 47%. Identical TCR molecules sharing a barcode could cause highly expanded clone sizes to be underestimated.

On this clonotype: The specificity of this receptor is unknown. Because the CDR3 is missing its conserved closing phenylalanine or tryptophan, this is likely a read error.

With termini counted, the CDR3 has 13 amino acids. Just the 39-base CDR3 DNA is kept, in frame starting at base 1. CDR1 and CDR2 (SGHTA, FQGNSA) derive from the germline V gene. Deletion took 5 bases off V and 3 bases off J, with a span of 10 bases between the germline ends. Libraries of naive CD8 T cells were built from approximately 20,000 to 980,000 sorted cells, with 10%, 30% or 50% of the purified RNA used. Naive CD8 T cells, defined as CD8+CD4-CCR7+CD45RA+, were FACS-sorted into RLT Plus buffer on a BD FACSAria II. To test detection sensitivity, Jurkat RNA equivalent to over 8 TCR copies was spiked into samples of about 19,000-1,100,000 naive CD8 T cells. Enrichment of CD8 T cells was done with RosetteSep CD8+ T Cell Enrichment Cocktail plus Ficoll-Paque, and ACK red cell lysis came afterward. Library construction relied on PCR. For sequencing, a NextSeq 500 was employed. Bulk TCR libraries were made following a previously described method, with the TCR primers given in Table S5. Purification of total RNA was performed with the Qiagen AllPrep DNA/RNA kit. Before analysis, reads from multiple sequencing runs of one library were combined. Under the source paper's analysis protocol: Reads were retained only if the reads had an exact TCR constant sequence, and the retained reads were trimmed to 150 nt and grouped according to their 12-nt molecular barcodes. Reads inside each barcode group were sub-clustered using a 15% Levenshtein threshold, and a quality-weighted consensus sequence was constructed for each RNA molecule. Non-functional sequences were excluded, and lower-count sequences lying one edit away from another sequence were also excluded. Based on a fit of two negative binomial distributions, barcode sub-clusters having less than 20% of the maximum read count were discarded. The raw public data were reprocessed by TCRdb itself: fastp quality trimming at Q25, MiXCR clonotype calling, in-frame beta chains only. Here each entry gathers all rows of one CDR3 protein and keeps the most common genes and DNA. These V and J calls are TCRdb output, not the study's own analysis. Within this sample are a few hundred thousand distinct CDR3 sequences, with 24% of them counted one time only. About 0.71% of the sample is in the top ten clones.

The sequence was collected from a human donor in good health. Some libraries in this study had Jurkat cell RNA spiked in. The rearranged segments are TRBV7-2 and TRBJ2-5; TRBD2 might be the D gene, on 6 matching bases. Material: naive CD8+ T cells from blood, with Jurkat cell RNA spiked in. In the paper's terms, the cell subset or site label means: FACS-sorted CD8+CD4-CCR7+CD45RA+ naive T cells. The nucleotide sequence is TGTGCCAGCAGCCGGTGGGGGGAAGAGACCCAGTACATC. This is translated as CASSRWGEETQYI.